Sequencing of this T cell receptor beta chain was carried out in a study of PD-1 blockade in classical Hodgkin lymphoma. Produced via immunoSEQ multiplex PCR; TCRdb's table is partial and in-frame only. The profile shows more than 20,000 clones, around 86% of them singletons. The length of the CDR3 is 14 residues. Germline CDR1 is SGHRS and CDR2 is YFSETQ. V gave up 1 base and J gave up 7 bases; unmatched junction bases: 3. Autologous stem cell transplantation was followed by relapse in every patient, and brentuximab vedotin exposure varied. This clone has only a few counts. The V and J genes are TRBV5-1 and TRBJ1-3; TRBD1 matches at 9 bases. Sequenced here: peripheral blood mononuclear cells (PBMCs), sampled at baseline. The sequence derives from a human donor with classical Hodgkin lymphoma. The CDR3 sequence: CASSLTGTGNTIYF. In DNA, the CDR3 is TGCGCCAGCAGCTTGACTGGGACAGGGAACACCATATATTTT.